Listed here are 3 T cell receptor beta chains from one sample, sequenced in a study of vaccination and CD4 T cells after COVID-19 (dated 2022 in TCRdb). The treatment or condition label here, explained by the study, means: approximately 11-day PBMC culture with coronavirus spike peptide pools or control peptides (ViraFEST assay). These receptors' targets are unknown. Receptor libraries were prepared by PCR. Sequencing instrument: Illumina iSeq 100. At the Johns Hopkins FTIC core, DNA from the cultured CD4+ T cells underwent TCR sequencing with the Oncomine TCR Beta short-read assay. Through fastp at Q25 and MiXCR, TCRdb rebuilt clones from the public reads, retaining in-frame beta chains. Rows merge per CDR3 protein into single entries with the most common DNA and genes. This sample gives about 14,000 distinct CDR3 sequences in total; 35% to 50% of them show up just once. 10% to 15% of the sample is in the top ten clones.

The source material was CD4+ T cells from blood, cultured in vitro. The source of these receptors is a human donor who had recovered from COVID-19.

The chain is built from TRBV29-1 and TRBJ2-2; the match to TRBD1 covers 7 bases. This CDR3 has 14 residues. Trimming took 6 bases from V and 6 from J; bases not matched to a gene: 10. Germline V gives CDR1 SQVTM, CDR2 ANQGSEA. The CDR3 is CSVTGAAGPGELFF. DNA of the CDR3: TGCAGCGTAACAGGGGCCGCTGGCCCCGGGGAGCTGTTTTTT.

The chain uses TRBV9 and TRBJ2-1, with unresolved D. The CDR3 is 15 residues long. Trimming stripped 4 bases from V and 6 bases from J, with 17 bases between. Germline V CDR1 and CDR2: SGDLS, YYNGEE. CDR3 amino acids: CASSPRMIPFNEQFF. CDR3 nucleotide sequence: TGTGCCAGCAGCCCACGTATGATCCCGTTCAATGAGCAGTTCTTC.

The CDR3 DNA reads TGTGCCAGCAGCCCAATTCCCGGAAGCAGGGTCGATAGTGGCTACACCTTC. Translating gives CASSPIPGSRVDSGYTF. The chain is built from TRBV7-6 and TRBJ1-2; possibly TRBD1 for D (5 bases). This CDR3 comprises 17 residues. V was pared by 5 bases and J by 7 bases, with 26 bases between. Looked up from germline, CDR1 is SGHVS and CDR2 is FNYEAQ.